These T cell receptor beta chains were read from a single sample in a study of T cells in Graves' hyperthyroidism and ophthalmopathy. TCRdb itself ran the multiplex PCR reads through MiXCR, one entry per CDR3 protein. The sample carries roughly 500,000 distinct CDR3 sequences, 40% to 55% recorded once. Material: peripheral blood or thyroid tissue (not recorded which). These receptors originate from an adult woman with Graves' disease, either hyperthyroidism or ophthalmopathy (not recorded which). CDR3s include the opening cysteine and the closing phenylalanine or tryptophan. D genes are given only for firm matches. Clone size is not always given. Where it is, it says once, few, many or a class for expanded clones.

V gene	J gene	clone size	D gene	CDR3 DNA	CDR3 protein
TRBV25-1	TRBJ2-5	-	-	TGTGCCAGCAGTGAGGTTCGTTTTCGGGAGACCCAGTACTTC	CASSEVRFRETQYF
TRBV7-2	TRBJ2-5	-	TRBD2	TGCGCCAGCAGCCAGAGGACTAGCGGGAGTACCCAGTACTTC	CASSQRTSGSTQYF
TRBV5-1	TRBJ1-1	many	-	TGCGCCAGCAGCTTGACAGGGACGAACACTGAAGCTTTCTTT	CASSLTGTNTEAFF
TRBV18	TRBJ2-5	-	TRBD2	TGTGCCAGCTCACCACCTGCTGGGGTAGCGGGAGAAGAGACCCAGTACTTC	CASSPPAGVAGEETQYF
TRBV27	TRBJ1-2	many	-	TGTGCCAGCAGTTCGAGGAGGGGCCGGGGAGGCTACACCTTC	CASSSRRGRGGYTF
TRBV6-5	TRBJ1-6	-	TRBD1	TGTGCCAGCAGTTACGGACAGGGGACAGGGGGTAATTCGGCCCTCCACTTT	CASSYGQGTGGNSALHF
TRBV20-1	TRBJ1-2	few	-	TGCAGTGCTCGCAGACCGAGCTATGGCTACACCTTC	CSARRPSYGYTF
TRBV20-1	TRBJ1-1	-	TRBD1	TGCAGTGCTAGAAACAGGGGCCTGAACACTGAAGCTTTCTTT	CSARNRGLNTEAFF
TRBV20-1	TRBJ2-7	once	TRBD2	TGCAGTGCCCAGGGACTAGCGGGAGGCGGAAACGAGCAGTACTTC	CSAQGLAGGGNEQYF
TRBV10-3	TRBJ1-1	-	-	TGTGCCATCAGCAGGACCCAGGAGGGCACTGAAGCTTTCTTT	CAISRTQEGTEAFF
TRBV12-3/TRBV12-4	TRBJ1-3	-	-	TGTGCCAGCAGTTACTCGATAGGTGACACCATATATTTT	CASSYSIGDTIYF
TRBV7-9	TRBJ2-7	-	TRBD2	TGTGCCAGCAGCGCGGGAGGAGCCTACGAGCAGTACTTC	CASSAGGAYEQYF